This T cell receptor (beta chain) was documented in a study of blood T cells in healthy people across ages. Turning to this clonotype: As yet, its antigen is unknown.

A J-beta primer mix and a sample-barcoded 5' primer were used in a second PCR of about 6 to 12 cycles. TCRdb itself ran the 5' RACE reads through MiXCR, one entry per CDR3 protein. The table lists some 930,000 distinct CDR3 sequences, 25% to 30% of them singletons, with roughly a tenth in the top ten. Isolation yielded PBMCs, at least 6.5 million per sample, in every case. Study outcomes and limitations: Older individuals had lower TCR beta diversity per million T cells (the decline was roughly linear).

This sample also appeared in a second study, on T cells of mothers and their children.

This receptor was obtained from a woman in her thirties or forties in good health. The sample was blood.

CDR3 in DNA: TGCAGTGCTGGGACAGGGTTTGTCGATTCACCCCTCCACTTT. Protein sequence: CSAGTGFVDSPLHF. The chain is built from TRBV20-1 and TRBJ1-6; 9 nucleotides line up with TRBD1. CDR3 length equals 14 residues. With 5 bases clipped from V and 8 bases from J, the junction kept 7 bases outside the gene matches. Germline V CDR1 and CDR2: DFQATT, SNEGSKA (reference sequence).